A selection of T cell receptor beta chains follows, all from one sample in a study of shared clonotypes between healthy human individuals. Only in-frame clones appear in the TCRdb table, and some are missing; sequencing was by immunoSEQ multiplex PCR. The repertoire holds 1.6 million or so clones, with less than 99% as singletons. The sequencing input was naive CD4+ T cells sorted from blood. The receptor set was obtained from a man aged 25-45 years in good health. The CDR3 runs from the conserved cysteine through the conserved F or W. The order of the fields is J gene, CDR3 length, V gene, CDR3 protein.

TRBJ2-3	18	TRBV6-4	CASSTGTSGSRVTDTQYF
TRBJ1-1	15	TRBV29-1	CSVEVRGRVNTEAFF
TRBJ2-7	14	TRBV11-3	CASSLQSGLDEQYF
TRBJ2-3	18	TRBV5-1	CASSLRSGRAGGSDTQYF
TRBJ2-7	13	TRBV27	CASSLIGSYEQYF
TRBJ1-2	14	TRBV5-4	CASSRGTGGFGYTF
TRBJ1-4	14	TRBV2	CASSRDRGNEKLFF
TRBJ2-5	15	TRBV7-7	CASSSPRGLGQTQYF
TRBJ1-5	14	TRBV6-6	CASSPIRGGQPQHF
TRBJ2-3	12	TRBV29-1	CSGTALGDTQYF
TRBJ2-1	14	TRBV5-1	CASGGTGIADEQFF
TRBJ2-1	14	TRBV18	CASSPMTAYNEQFF
TRBJ2-3	14	TRBV5-4	CASSFRTGVDTQYF
TRBJ1-4	13	TRBV29-1	CSVKTGLGEKLFF
TRBJ2-2	16	TRBV9	CASSVGGHSYGGELFF
TRBJ1-5	15	TRBV7-8	CASSQNRGRNQPQHF
TRBJ2-2	14	TRBV2	CASSRTGWGGELFF
TRBJ2-3	15	TRBV11-3	CASSLGDSSTDTQYF
TRBJ2-4	13	TRBV6-5	CASSTGKENIQYF
TRBJ1-4	15	TRBV18	CASSRNRGDNEKLFF
TRBJ1-2	13	TRBV5-8	CASSPGRNYGYTF
TRBJ2-7	13	TRBV19	CASSSVVSYEQYF
TRBJ1-1	15	TRBV4-3	CASSQDKPPSTEAFF
TRBJ2-3	14	TRBV29-1	CSVRVAGLVDTQYF